A single sample is the source of the 8 T cell receptor beta chains below, sequenced in a study of cytomegalovirus exposure and HLA in healthy donors (dated by TCRdb to about 2017). Receptor amplification or capture employed the immunoSEQ multiplex PCR assay. A mixture of 60 forward primers for TCR Vbeta segments and 13 reverse primers for TCR Jbeta segments was used in the multiplex PCR. Drawn from immuneACCESS, this table holds only the in-frame rearrangements with V and J called that TCRdb kept. Clones are partly lost; checked studies trace under half to an unresolved V gene and leave the rest unexplained. The sample profile shows about 120,000 clones; about 80% of them were found once. Approximately 4.3% of the sample is held by the ten biggest clonotypes. The sample comprised PBMCs. Source of these receptors: a man aged 30 to 45 in good health and CMV-seropositive.

The chain combines TRBV7-9 with TRBJ2-4; D may be TRBD2 (6 bases). This CDR3 comprises 15 residues. In germline, CDR1 is SEHNR, CDR2 FQNEAQ (reference sequence). V was pared by 5 bases and J by 1 base, with 12 bases between. CDR3 bases: TGTGCCAGCAGCGCTACTAGCTACGCCAAAAACATTCAGTACTTC. It encodes CASSATSYAKNIQYF.

This clone was counted only a few times. The rearrangement links TRBV4-2 to TRBJ2-1, with 7 bases fitting TRBD1. The CDR3 totals 15 residues. CDR1 is LGHNA, CDR2 YNFKEQ, per germline. Trimming cost V 0 bases and J 2 bases; bases outside gene matches: 1. The CDR3 nucleotides read TGTGCCAGCAGCCAAGAGACAGGGACCTACAATGAGCAGTTCTTC. This codes for CASSQETGTYNEQFF.

A word on this clone: Other DNA sequences in this sample translate to the same CDR3. The rearrangement uses TRBV9 and TRBJ1-1; D gene uncertain. The ends were cut back, 0 bases at V and 3 bases at J, with 6 bases in the middle. The CDR3 spans 13 residues. The germline CDR1 and CDR2 sequences are SGDLS and YYNGEE. This CDR3 reads CASSVGGDTEAFF. CDR3 sequence (DNA): TGTGCCAGCAGCGTAGGGGGAGACACTGAAGCTTTCTTT.

CDR3 nucleotides: TGTGCCAGCAGGGGTGGAGGGGCCTCCTACGAGCAGTACTTC. It is translated as CASRGGGASYEQYF. The chain combines TRBV27 with TRBJ2-7, with D perhaps matching TRBD2 (6 bases). Germline CDR1 MNHEY, CDR2 SMNVEV (reference sequence). The CDR3 consists of 14 residues. Between the trimmed V and J ends, which lost 6 bases and 0 bases, there was a span of 12 bases.

The chain links TRBV29-1 to TRBJ1-1; D is possibly TRBD1 (6 bases). The CDR3 spans 11 residues. CDR1 SQVTM and CDR2 ANQGSEA come from the germline V gene. The V gene lost 7 bases and the J gene lost 8 bases, with 14 bases spanning the gap. CDR3 DNA sequence: TGCAGCGCCAACGGGGGGCTGGAAGCTTTCTTT. This gives the protein CSANGGLEAFF.

The chain employs TRBV18 and TRBJ2-2; possibly TRBD2 for D (7 bases). Trimming removed 6 bases from V and 7 bases from J, with 15 bases in between. The length of the CDR3 is 14 residues. The V gene's germline CDR1 is KGHSH and CDR2 LQKENI. The CDR3 DNA sequence: TGTGCCAGCTCCCAAGGGGGGGCCGACGGGGAGCTGTTTTTT. The encoded protein is CASSQGGADGELFF.

The rearrangement uses TRBV5-5 and TRBJ2-7; possibly TRBD2 for D (6 bases). CDR3 length: 15 residues. CDR1 and CDR2 (germline): SGHKS, YYEKEE (reference sequence). Trimming left V 2 bases short and J 0 bases short, with 12 bases between. The CDR3 DNA reads TGTGCCAGCAGCTTATGGGGAGGAGTCTCCTACGAGCAGTACTTC. It encodes CASSLWGGVSYEQYF.

The chain recombines TRBV6-5 with TRBJ1-3; TRBD1 is a possible D gene (6 bases). This CDR3 spans 15 amino acids. Germline V gene lookup returns CDR1 MNHEY and CDR2 SVGAGI. Trimming left V 2 bases short and J 3 bases short, with 11 bases between. In DNA, the CDR3 is TGTGCCAGCAGTTACCCGGGGGGCGGTGGAAACACCATATATTTT. It encodes CASSYPGGGGNTIYF.